The 9 T cell receptor beta chains below come from one sample, sequenced in a study of T cell repertoires in cytomegalovirus infection. TCRdb reanalysed the reads using MiXCR and keeps one entry per CDR3 protein. The table shows around 430,000 distinct CDR3 sequences, with more than 40% occurring only once. Which antigens these TCRs recognize remains unknown. The material was cultured PBMCs, obtained from culture after CMV antigen stimulation. Receptors were obtained from a human donor in good health (CMV status not recorded). Some clones in this sample may be carry-over from other donors' samples.

This clonotype was seen repeatedly, ten times or more. This rearrangement joins TRBV6-6 to TRBJ1-5; D possibly corresponds to TRBD1 (5 bases). This CDR3 has 14 residues. Trimming took off 6 bases at V and 0 bases at J, with 9 bases between the two ends. The germline gives CDR1 MNHNY, CDR2 SVGAGI (reference sequence). This CDR3 reads CASSGQGSNQPQHF. DNA of the CDR3: TGTGCCAGCAGCGGGCAGGGTAGCAATCAGCCCCAGCATTTT.

The V call is TRBV20-1, the J call TRBJ2-5; 12 bases are shared with TRBD2. Germline V lookup: CDR1 DFQATT, CDR2 SNEGSKA (reference sequence). The V and J ends lost 4 bases and 4 bases, in that order; junction bases with no gene match: 4. The CDR3 is 14 residues long. The CDR3 sequence is CSATKGLAGETQYF. The CDR3 coding sequence is TGCAGTGCTACCAAGGGACTAGCGGGAGAGACCCAGTACTTC.

The chain has TRBV5-1 and TRBJ1-1; 9 bases line up with TRBD1. The J segment lost 5 bases and the V segment lost 4 bases, leaving 6 bases of the junction unmatched. CDR1 and CDR2 from the germline V gene are SGHRS and YFSETQ. The CDR3 sequence is 14 residues long. For the CDR3, the DNA is TGCGCCAGCAGCCGGACAGGGGAGTGGACTGAAGCTTTCTTT. It is translated as CASSRTGEWTEAFF.

CDR3 protein: CASSLLQPPDTRSTQYF. The CDR3 region has the DNA TGTGCCAGCAGCTTACTCCAGCCCCCGGATACGAGAAGTACGCAGTATTTT. V and J are TRBV7-6 and TRBJ2-3; D unclear. This CDR3 comprises 17 residues. V was clipped by 2 bases and J by 8 bases, with 23 bases between them. Per germline, CDR1 SGHVS and CDR2 FNYEAQ.

The rearrangement uses TRBV28 and TRBJ2-7; tentatively, D is TRBD1 (6 bases). V dropped 6 bases and J dropped 0 bases, with 15 bases sitting between them. The germline V gene encodes CDR1 MDHEN and CDR2 SYDVKM. The CDR3 has 15 amino acids. In DNA, the CDR3 is TGTGCCAGCAGACCTCCGGGACAAAGCTCCTACGAGCAGTACTTC. Translated: CASRPPGQSSYEQYF.

This clonotype was seen a handful of times. The gene calls are TRBV11-2 and TRBJ2-1; D is possibly TRBD1 or TRBD2 (5 bases each). Germline CDR1 reads SGHAT; CDR2 reads FQNNGV. The CDR3 runs to 16 residues. Trimming removed 5 bases at V and 9 bases at J, with 23 bases between. CDR3 residues: CASSPPQGPLRPEQFF. Written as DNA, the CDR3 is TGTGCCAGCAGCCCCCCGCAGGGACCTCTACGGCCTGAGCAGTTCTTC.

The genes are TRBV6-1 and TRBJ2-5; 8 bases are a match to TRBD1. The germline gives CDR1 MNHNS, CDR2 SASEGT. The V and J ends lost 6 bases and 5 bases, in that order; junction bases with no gene match: 8. This CDR3 is built from 14 residues. CDR3 loop: CASRTRTGRETQYF. The CDR3 DNA reads TGTGCCAGCAGAACCCGGACAGGGCGGGAGACCCAGTACTTC.

V usage is TRBV20-1 and J usage is TRBJ1-1, with D unclear. V was cut by 3 bases and J by 0 bases, with 8 bases left in between. CDR1 and CDR2 from the germline V gene are DFQATT and SNEGSKA (reference sequence). The CDR3 length is 13 residues. CDR3 in amino acids: CSASRSMNTEAFF. For the CDR3, the DNA is TGCAGTGCTAGCCGCAGTATGAACACTGAAGCTTTCTTT.

This chain uses TRBV6-8 with TRBJ1-1; the D is unclear. V dropped 7 bases and J dropped 0 bases, with 9 bases sitting between them. This CDR3 region has 13 residues. Germline V gene data show CDR1 as MNHGY and CDR2 as SAAAGT. CDR3 sequence: CASIKSVNTEAFF. The DNA of the CDR3 is TGTGCCAGCATCAAAAGTGTGAACACTGAAGCTTTCTTT.